This T cell receptor beta chain was observed in a study of T-cell reconstitution after alpha-beta-depleted transplantation in children. Unique molecular identifiers were used in preparing the TCRbeta library. MiXCR was run by TCRdb on the PCR reads, yielding one entry per CDR3 protein. The sample includes roughly 610,000 distinct CDR3 sequences, approximately 10% seen only once; the top ten take approximately 4.1%. This clonotype has just a few counts. This CDR3 comprises 15 residues. CDR1 is SGHTA and CDR2 is FQGNSA in the germline V gene. Losses at the gene ends were 5 bases for V and 3 bases for J; bases not matched to a gene: 8.

Sequencing was performed on PBMCs from the stem cell graft donor, taken from the stem cell graft. This chain links TRBV7-2 with TRBJ2-3; 7 positions match TRBD2. The origin of this receptor is a human donor who donated a stem cell graft to a child with acute myeloid leukemia. DNA for the CDR3: TGTGCCAGCAGCGGAACTAGCGCTGTGACAGATACGCAGTATTTT. It translates to CASSGTSAVTDTQYF.